These 27 T cell receptor beta chains originate from one sample sequenced in a study of cytomegalovirus exposure and HLA in healthy donors. PCR employed 60 Vbeta and 13 Jbeta primers. TCRdb's copy holds only in-frame clones and misses some; the assay was immunoSEQ multiplex PCR. This repertoire shows roughly 120,000 clones, 65% to 90% found once; its top ten account for under 4%. Sequenced material: PBMCs. Receptors originate from a woman under 40 in good health and CMV-seronegative.

The chain combines TRBV7-9 with TRBJ2-7, with 9 bases matching TRBD2. V lost 5 bases and J lost 7; bases outside the gene matches: 15. Germline V lookup: CDR1 SEHNR, CDR2 FQNEAQ (reference sequence). CDR3 length equals 16 residues. The chain's CDR3 is CASSGVAGDRPREQYF. Here the CDR3 DNA reads TGTGCCAGCAGCGGAGTAGCGGGAGATCGGCCTCGGGAGCAGTACTTC.

The V call is TRBV7-3, the J call TRBJ2-2, with D hard to call. The CDR3 has 13 amino acids. Trimming took 5 bases from V and 6 from J, leaving 10 bases between them. From germline, CDR1 is SGHTA and CDR2 FQGTGA. As DNA, the CDR3 is TGTGCCAGCAGCATACTAAACGCCGGGGAGCTGTTTTTT. This sequence encodes CASSILNAGELFF.

CDR3 amino acids: CASSYSQMNEKLFF. The CDR3, as DNA: TGTGCCAGCAGTTACTCACAGATGAATGAAAAACTGTTTTTT. This sequence joins TRBV6-6 and TRBJ1-4; D is ambiguous. The V gene lost 0 bases and the J gene lost 5 bases, with 7 bases spanning the gap. Looked up from germline, CDR1 is MNHNY and CDR2 is SVGAGI (reference sequence). This CDR3 spans 14 amino acids.

The chain combines TRBV28 with TRBJ2-7; 7 positions match TRBD1. V shed 3 bases and J 5 bases; nucleotides not matched to a gene: 7. The CDR3 is made up of 14 amino acids. CDR1 is MDHEN and CDR2 is SYDVKM in the germline V gene. CDR3 coding DNA: TGTGCCAGCAGTTTGTTCAGACAGGGACACGAGCAGTACTTC. It is translated as CASSLFRQGHEQYF. Drawing the rest from reference TRBV28 and TRBJ2-7, the complete variable domain is DVKVTQSSRYLVKRTGEKVFLECVQDMDHENMFWYRQDPGLGLRLIYFSYDVKMKEKGDIPEGYSVSREKKERFSLILESASTNQTSMYLCASSLFRQGHEQYFGPGTRLTVT.

The rearrangement joins TRBV6-1 to TRBJ2-1; 9 bases align to TRBD2. CDR1 and CDR2 (germline): MNHNS, SASEGT. CDR3 size: 15 residues. V was pared by 4 bases and J by 6 bases, with 7 bases of the junction left unmatched. The CDR3, as DNA: TGTGCCAGCAGTGTGAGTAGCGGGAGTTTCAATGAGCAGTTCTTC. It yields the protein CASSVSSGSFNEQFF.

The chain links TRBV2 to TRBJ2-1; D gene unclear. The V gene lost 5 bases and the J gene lost 6 bases, with 5 bases spanning the gap. Germline CDR1 and CDR2: SNHLY and FYNNEI. This CDR3 region has 11 residues. The CDR3 DNA reads TGTGCCAGCAGTCCTAGCAATGAGCAGTTCTTC. Translated: CASSPSNEQFF.

In this sample, this clone turned up once. Here the CDR3 reads CASSPPGTGRRYGYTF. DNA of the CDR3: TGTGCCAGCTCACCCCCCGGGACAGGGAGGAGGTATGGCTACACCTTC. The rearrangement uses TRBV18 and TRBJ1-2; 9 nucleotides align to TRBD1. The J segment lost 5 bases and the V segment lost 3 bases, leaving 10 bases of the junction unmatched. The CDR3 has 16 residues. Looked up from germline, CDR1 is KGHSH and CDR2 is LQKENI.

The rearrangement joins TRBV25-1 to TRBJ2-1, with 15 nucleotides matching TRBD2. Trimming at V came to 8 bases and at J to 7 bases, leaving 6 bases not matched to a gene. Germline-derived CDR1 and CDR2 are MGHDK and SYGVNS. This CDR3 comprises 15 residues. The CDR3: CASAGTSGRLNEQFF. In nucleotides, the CDR3 is TGTGCCAGCGCCGGGACTAGCGGGAGGTTAAATGAGCAGTTCTTC.

This rearrangement joins TRBV10-2 to TRBJ1-1, with unresolved D. CDR3 length: 13 residues. Germline V gene lookup returns CDR1 WSHSY and CDR2 SAAADI. Trimming removed 5 bases at V and 1 base at J, with 8 bases between. The chain's CDR3 is CASSRERNTEAFF. CDR3 sequence (DNA): TGCGCCAGCAGTCGGGAGAGGAACACTGAAGCTTTCTTT.

This clone was detected only a few times. The J gene is TRBJ1-3, the V gene TRBV7-9, with TRBD1 identical over 7 bases. The ends lost 5 bases at V and 5 bases at J; junction bases unmatched: 9. There are 15 residues in the CDR3. The germline V gene has CDR1 SEHNR and CDR2 FQNEAQ (reference sequence). CDR3 bases: TGTGCCAGCAGCCACGACCGACAGGGTCGAAACACCATATATTTT. Its translation: CASSHDRQGRNTIYF.

By frequency in the sample, this clone is medium-sized. The chain has TRBV6-1 and TRBJ2-7; maybe TRBD1 (6 bases). The CDR3 is made up of 15 amino acids. Per germline, CDR1 MNHNS and CDR2 SASEGT. The V end was cut by 7 bases, the J end by 3 bases, with 19 bases between. The CDR3: CASIGLGASSYEQYF. In nucleotides, the CDR3 is TGTGCCAGCATAGGGCTGGGGGCCTCTAGCTACGAGCAGTACTTC.

The chain recombines TRBV28 with TRBJ1-1, with unresolved D. With 6 bases removed from V and 8 bases from J, the gap between germline ends came to 10 bases. This CDR3 has 11 residues. Per germline, CDR1 MDHEN and CDR2 SYDVKM. The CDR3 loop reads CASRVSGEAFF. The CDR3 nucleotides read TGTGCCAGCAGAGTCTCAGGAGAAGCTTTCTTT.

The chain recombines TRBV28 with TRBJ1-1; maybe TRBD1 (5 bases). Trimming pared 6 bases from V and 1 base from J, leaving 9 bases between. The CDR3 has 13 residues. CDR1 is MDHEN, CDR2 SYDVKM, per germline. CDR3 sequence: CASRGQGNTEAFF. CDR3 DNA sequence: TGTGCCAGCAGGGGGCAAGGGAACACTGAAGCTTTCTTT.

V gene TRBV5-1 combines with J gene TRBJ2-7, with 7 bases matching TRBD1. V dropped 0 bases and J dropped 5; count of bases not matched to a gene: 5. Germline CDR1 and CDR2: SGHRS and YFSETQ. The CDR3 covers 14 residues. The CDR3 here is CASSLDRGLHEQYF. The CDR3 nucleotides read TGCGCCAGCAGCTTGGACAGGGGCCTCCACGAGCAGTACTTC. Variable domain in full (rest from reference TRBV5-1 and TRBJ2-7): KAGVTQTPRYLIKTRGQQVTLSCSPISGHRSVSWYQQTPGQGLQFLFEYFSETQRNKGNFPGRFSGRQFSNSRSEMNVSTLELGDSALYLCASSLDRGLHEQYFGPGTRLTVT.

This rearrangement joins TRBV7-9 to TRBJ2-7, with D possibly being TRBD2 (6 bases). Trimming stripped 1 base from V and 6 bases from J, with 10 bases between. CDR3 size: 13 residues. Germline V gene lookup returns CDR1 SEHNR and CDR2 FQNEAQ (reference sequence). The CDR3 sequence is CASSLVGRREQYF. The CDR3 DNA is TGTGCCAGCAGCTTAGTAGGGAGGCGCGAGCAGTACTTC. The complete variable domain, with remaining parts taken from reference TRBV7-9 and TRBJ2-7, reads DTGVSQNPRHKITKRGQNVTFRCDPISEHNRLYWYRQTLGQGPEFLTYFQNEAQLEKSRLLSDRFSAERPKGSFSTLEIQRTEQGDSAMYLCASSLVGRREQYFGPGTRLTVT.

The chain employs TRBV27 and TRBJ1-4; D call uncertain. Germline V CDR1 and CDR2: MNHEY, SMNVEV (reference sequence). V was shortened by 4 bases and J by 4 bases, with 10 bases between the two germline ends. This CDR3 comprises 14 residues. CDR3 coding DNA: TGTGCCAGCAGTTCCCTGGAGCGTAATGAAAAACTGTTTTTT. Its protein is CASSSLERNEKLFF.

The chain links TRBV5-1 to TRBJ2-7; 9 positions agree with TRBD2. The CDR3 loop spans 17 amino acids. The germline CDR1 and CDR2 sequences are SGHRS and YFSETQ. V was clipped by 1 base and J by 4 bases; unmatched bases: 12. CDR3 in DNA: TGCGCCAGCAGCTTGTACCCAGCTAGCGGGATCCATTACGAGCAGTACTTC. It encodes CASSLYPASGIHYEQYF.

This clone is a singleton in its sample. The V and J genes are TRBV11-3 and TRBJ2-1, with 7 nucleotides matching TRBD2. V was clipped by 5 bases and J by 7 bases; unmatched bases: 11. This CDR3 comprises 15 residues. Germline V gene sequence: CDR1 SGHNT, CDR2 YENEEA. CDR3 in amino acids: CASSKRGGAGNEQFF. The CDR3 nucleotides are TGTGCCAGCAGCAAACGGGGAGGGGCCGGGAATGAGCAGTTCTTC.

The rearrangement links TRBV10-2 to TRBJ1-1; D is perhaps TRBD1 (6 bases). CDR1 is WSHSY and CDR2 is SAAADI in the germline V gene. The CDR3 has 12 residues. V shed 6 bases and J shed 9 bases, with 14 bases lying between them. Here the CDR3 reads CASSVGQSQAFF. In DNA form, the CDR3 reads TGCGCCAGCAGCGTAGGACAGTCTCAAGCTTTCTTT.

This clone came up a few times. This chain connects TRBV7-6 to TRBJ2-7; D remains unclear. CDR1 and CDR2 from the germline V gene are SGHVS and FNYEAQ. V lost 5 bases to trimming and J lost 6 bases, with 8 bases between them. The CDR3 sequence is 11 residues long. In DNA, the CDR3 is TGTGCCAGCAGCCCCGGCGGCGAGCAGTACTTC. It translates to CASSPGGEQYF.

V usage is TRBV9 and J usage is TRBJ2-5; 7 positions match TRBD1. From germline, CDR1 is SGDLS and CDR2 YYNGEE. After removal of 0 bases from V and 4 bases from J, the junction contained 9 bases not matched to a gene. There are 16 residues in the CDR3. The chain's CDR3 is CASSVASAGTVETQYF. As DNA, the CDR3 is TGTGCCAGCAGCGTAGCCTCGGCCGGGACAGTAGAGACCCAGTACTTC.

This clone was picked up a small number of times. This chain links TRBV18 with TRBJ1-4; D gene unclear. Germline V gene sequence: CDR1 KGHSH, CDR2 LQKENI. V dropped 3 bases and J dropped 8 bases, with 7 bases sitting between them. The CDR3 extends over 12 amino acids. DNA of the CDR3: TGTGCCAGCTCACCGATGACAGAAAAACTGTTTTTT. Protein product: CASSPMTEKLFF.

V usage is TRBV27 and J usage is TRBJ2-1; 7 nucleotides agree with TRBD2. The junction had 8 bases not matched to a gene; V was cut back by 3 bases and J by 9 bases. CDR1 and CDR2 from the germline V gene are MNHEY and SMNVEV (reference sequence). The CDR3 runs 14 residues. CDR3 coding DNA: TGTGCCAGCAGTTTCGGACTAGAAAGGGTTGAGCAGTTCTTC. Its translation is CASSFGLERVEQFF.

This clone has just one count. V is TRBV28 and J is TRBJ2-7; D call uncertain. The CDR3 sequence is 9 residues long. V was trimmed by 3 bases and J by 10 bases, leaving 4 bases between them. Germline V gene data show CDR1 as MDHEN and CDR2 as SYDVKM. The CDR3 DNA is TGTGCCAGCAGTTTCATCCAGTACTTC. It encodes CASSFIQYF.

This chain joins TRBV6-5 and TRBJ2-1; 8 bases agree with TRBD1. In germline, CDR1 is MNHEY, CDR2 SVGAGI. Losses at the gene ends were 6 bases for V and 8 bases for J; bases not matched to a gene: 6. The length of the CDR3 is 13 residues. The CDR3 DNA reads as TGTGCCAGCAGCCTCGGACAGGGCGATGAGCAGTTCTTC. Amino acids: CASSLGQGDEQFF.

The chain employs TRBV19 and TRBJ2-6; no clear D. V gave up 3 bases and J gave up 0 bases, with 6 bases separating them. The length of the CDR3 is 15 residues. Germline V CDR1 and CDR2: LNHDA, SQIVND (reference sequence). The CDR3 loop is CASSIIDSGANVLTF. Here the CDR3 DNA reads TGTGCCAGTAGTATTATAGACTCTGGGGCCAACGTCCTGACTTTC.

The chain combines TRBV25-1 with TRBJ1-1; D unresolved. From germline, CDR1 is MGHDK and CDR2 SYGVNS. V was cut by 3 bases and J by 7 bases, with 6 bases left in between. This CDR3 region has 11 residues. Written as DNA, the CDR3 is TGTGCCAGCAGTGACAGAATTGAAGCTTTCTTT. It is translated as CASSDRIEAFF.